The subject of this entry is one TCR beta chain. Its antigen is unknown. The CDR3 contains 14 residues. Germline loops: CDR1 GTSNPN, CDR2 SVGIG (reference sequence). Trimming stripped 1 base from V and 4 bases from J, with 12 bases between. TCRdb's copy holds only in-frame clones and misses some; the assay was immunoSEQ multiplex PCR. The table shows 40,000 to 50,000 clones, with approximately 80% occurring only once. The data derive from a study of radiation and T cells in renal cell carcinoma. Overall study context: Nephrectomy followed 15 Gy stereotactic body radiation by 4 weeks. Points from the study as a whole: No pretreatment tumor biopsies were available for baseline clonotypes.

Stated time point: baseline pretreatment blood. As for treatment: 15 Gy SBRT to primary tumor, nephrectomy 4 weeks later. After SBRT, blood was collected at 2 and 4 weeks, plus baseline. This receptor was identified in a woman in her 70s with renal cell carcinoma. The material was blood, obtained from a patient whose treatment included radiotherapy and nephrectomy. V is TRBV30 and J is TRBJ2-3; D unresolved. The CDR3 sequence is CAWSAVSYADTQYF. CDR3 nucleotides: TGTGCCTGGAGTGCCGTCTCTTATGCAGATACGCAGTATTTT.